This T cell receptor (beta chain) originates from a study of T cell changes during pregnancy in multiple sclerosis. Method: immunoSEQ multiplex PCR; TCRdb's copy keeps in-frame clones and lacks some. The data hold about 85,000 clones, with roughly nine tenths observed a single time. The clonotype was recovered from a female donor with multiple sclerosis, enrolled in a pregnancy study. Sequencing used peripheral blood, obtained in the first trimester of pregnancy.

For the CDR3, the DNA is TGCGCCAGCAGCCAAGAGGGCAGGGTGTACGATGAGCAGTTCTTC. Its protein product is CASSQEGRVYDEQFF. The chain recombines TRBV4-3 with TRBJ2-1; D may be TRBD1 (5 bases). The V end was cut by 0 bases, the J end by 8 bases, with 14 bases between. The germline V gene has CDR1 LGHNA and CDR2 YSLEER. CDR3 length: 15 residues.